The TCR beta chain under discussion was sequenced for a study of cytomegalovirus exposure and HLA in healthy donors. Findings and caveats of the study: There were 164 TCR beta chains listed as cytomegalovirus-associated.

V gave up 2 bases and J gave up 1 base; unmatched junction bases: 5. CDR1 is KGHSH, CDR2 LQKENI, per germline. CDR3 size: 16 residues. Using immunoSEQ multiplex PCR, the repertoire was profiled, and TCRdb retains in-frame clones only, with some absent. The sample includes 250,000 to 300,000 clones, 86% of them seen just once. Concerning this clone: Its antigen is unidentified.

Sequencing was performed on PBMCs. The sequence derives from a woman aged 18 to 35 in good health and CMV-seronegative. The chain has TRBV18 and TRBJ1-1, with 9 positions matching TRBD1. The CDR3 coding sequence is TGTGCCAGCTCACCAGGACAGGGGTCGAGGAACACTGAAGCTTTCTTT. Its translation is CASSPGQGSRNTEAFF. Using reference TRBV18 and TRBJ1-1 for the parts outside the CDR3, the full variable domain is NAGVMQNPRHLVRRRGQEARLRCSPMKGHSHVYWYRQLPEEGLKFMVYLQKENIIDESGMPKERFSAEFPKEGPSILRIQQVVRGDSAAYFCASSPGQGSRNTEAFFGQGTRLTVV.